Each of the 14 T cell receptor beta chains below was sequenced from the same sample in a study of shared clonotypes between healthy human individuals. Method: immunoSEQ multiplex PCR; TCRdb's copy keeps in-frame clones and lacks some. The sample has a few hundred thousand clones, approximately 80% seen once. The material sequenced was PBMCs. These TCRs come from a woman aged 40 to 50 in good health. Some clones in this sample may be carry-over from other donors' samples.

On this clone itself: The same CDR3 can be traced to other DNA sequences in this sample. V gene TRBV28 combines with J gene TRBJ1-2; the D is unclear. The V and J ends lost 8 bases and 0 bases respectively, with 13 bases between them. This CDR3 has 14 residues. Germline V lookup: CDR1 MDHEN, CDR2 SYDVKM. The CDR3 nucleotides read TGTGCCAGCTCCGCAGGAGGTACTAACTATGGCTACACCTTC. It is translated as CASSAGGTNYGYTF.

This clone was recorded only once. The chain is built from TRBV11-2 and TRBJ1-3; no clear D gene. Germline V CDR1 and CDR2: SGHAT, FQNNGV. The CDR3 runs to 16 residues. V lost 0 bases, J lost 3 bases, and 12 bases lay in between. DNA for the CDR3: TGTGCCAGCAGCTTAGACCCCACGGTACTTGGAAACACCATATATTTT. Translated, it gives CASSLDPTVLGNTIYF. Based on the CDR3 plus reference TRBV11-2 and TRBJ1-3, the full variable domain is EAGVAQSPRYKIIEKRQSVAFWCNPISGHATLYWYQQILGQGPKLLIQFQNNGVVDDSQLPKDRFSAERLKGVDSTLKIQPAKLEDSAVYLCASSLDPTVLGNTIYFGEGSWLTVV.

In this sample, this clone turned up once. Within the sample, other DNA sequences also encode this same CDR3. The genes are TRBV27 and TRBJ1-1; D not resolved. Trimming removed 3 bases at V and 1 base at J, with 6 bases between. The CDR3 length is 13 residues. Germline loops: CDR1 MNHEY, CDR2 SMNVEV (reference sequence). The CDR3 sequence is CASSLGRNTEAFF. The CDR3, as DNA: TGTGCCAGCAGTTTGGGCAGGAACACTGAAGCTTTCTTT.

V usage is TRBV29-1 and J usage is TRBJ2-1, with 8 bases that match TRBD1. This CDR3 region has 16 residues. V shed 5 bases and J 5 bases; nucleotides not matched to a gene: 14. Germline V gene data show CDR1 as SQVTM and CDR2 as ANQGSEA. For the CDR3, the DNA is TGCAGCGTTTATGCCTGGGGGCAGGGGGCTAACAATGAGCAGTTCTTC. Amino acid sequence: CSVYAWGQGANNEQFF.

V gene TRBV9 combines with J gene TRBJ2-2; 7 positions match TRBD2. Germline V gives CDR1 SGDLS, CDR2 YYNGEE. The trim removed 0 bases at V and 7 bases at J, leaving 3 bases unmatched. The CDR3 sequence is 14 residues long. The CDR3 sequence is CASSVGSGGGELFF. The DNA for the CDR3 is TGTGCCAGCAGCGTAGGTTCGGGAGGCGGGGAGCTGTTTTTT.

This chain connects TRBV9 to TRBJ2-1; D call uncertain. Looked up from germline, CDR1 is SGDLS and CDR2 is YYNGEE. V was trimmed by 0 bases and J by 4 bases, leaving 8 bases between them. This CDR3 is 14 amino acids long. The CDR3 DNA is TGTGCCAGCAGCGTAGCTCCCTTATACAATGAGCAGTTCTTC. It is translated as CASSVAPLYNEQFF.

V is TRBV18 and J is TRBJ1-4; D is undetermined. Trimming took 2 bases from V and 8 from J, leaving 12 bases between them. CDR1 is KGHSH, CDR2 LQKENI, per germline. This CDR3 contains 14 residues. The chain's CDR3 is CASSPERLREKLFF. In DNA form, the CDR3 reads TGTGCCAGCTCACCAGAAAGGTTAAGGGAAAAACTGTTTTTT.

The chain uses TRBV7-6 and TRBJ2-7; 7 bases line up with TRBD1. Germline CDR1 reads SGHVS; CDR2 reads FNYEAQ. This CDR3 comprises 14 residues. V was pared by 5 bases and J by 6 bases, with 10 bases of the junction left unmatched. CDR3 residues: CASSPRQGRVEQYF. In nucleotides, the CDR3 is TGTGCCAGCAGCCCCCGACAGGGACGGGTCGAGCAGTACTTC.

The chain recombines TRBV29-1 with TRBJ1-1; D unresolved. From germline, CDR1 is SQVTM and CDR2 ANQGSEA. Trimming left V 3 bases short and J 4 bases short, with 12 bases between. The length of the CDR3 is 13 residues. This chain's CDR3 is CSVDVLGGTEAFF. CDR3 in DNA: TGCAGCGTTGACGTCCTGGGTGGCACTGAAGCTTTCTTT.

This clone came up a few times. The chain is built from TRBV6-4 and TRBJ2-2, with a possible D match to TRBD1 (5 bases). Germline lookup yields CDR1 MRHNA and CDR2 SNTAGT. This CDR3 has 16 amino acids. V shed 0 bases and J shed 3 bases, with 11 bases lying between them. CDR3 sequence reads: CASSDSKGAHTGELFF. The CDR3 DNA follows: TGTGCCAGCAGTGACTCGAAAGGGGCGCACACCGGGGAGCTGTTTTTT.

This clone was seen a handful of times. This chain uses TRBV19 with TRBJ1-1; tentatively, D is TRBD1 (5 bases). The CDR3 runs to 14 residues. Trimming pared 3 bases from V and 6 bases from J, leaving 14 bases between. The germline V gene encodes CDR1 LNHDA and CDR2 SQIVND (reference sequence). The CDR3 DNA follows: TGTGCCAGTAGTATTACCGGGGGTCGGGCTGAAGCTTTCTTT. It specifies CASSITGGRAEAFF.

The rearrangement joins TRBV19 to TRBJ2-1; the D gene is possibly TRBD2 (6 bases). Germline V gene sequence: CDR1 LNHDA, CDR2 SQIVND (reference sequence). The CDR3 consists of 14 residues. V was trimmed by 9 bases and J by 4 bases, leaving 16 bases between them. The CDR3 loop is CASSSGRGYNEQFF. The CDR3 DNA reads as TGTGCCAGCAGCAGCGGGCGGGGTTACAATGAGCAGTTCTTC.

The V and J genes are TRBV20-1 and TRBJ2-1; D gene ambiguous. V was shortened by 4 bases and J by 10 bases, with 11 bases between the two germline ends. The CDR3 is made up of 11 amino acids. Germline CDR1 is DFQATT and CDR2 is SNEGSKA (reference sequence). The CDR3 nucleotides are TGCAGTGCTATGGCCGTAGGGGAGCAGTTCTTC. Protein product: CSAMAVGEQFF.

The chain couples TRBV28 to TRBJ2-7, with TRBD1 matching over 7 bases. CDR3 length equals 15 residues. Trimming took 3 bases from V and 0 from J; bases not matched to a gene: 5. Germline CDR1 is MDHEN and CDR2 is SYDVKM. The CDR3 loop reads CASSLGQTISYEQYF. CDR3 coding DNA: TGTGCCAGCAGTTTGGGACAGACTATCTCCTACGAGCAGTACTTC.